Listed here are 9 T cell receptor beta chains from one sample, sequenced in a study of cytomegalovirus exposure and HLA in healthy donors. Use of 60 Vbeta and 13 Jbeta primers characterized the PCR. Generated by immunoSEQ multiplex PCR, the TCRdb table keeps only in-frame clones and is missing some. The sample lists fewer than 250,000 clones; 85% to 90% were seen once. The sequencing sample was made of PBMCs. These receptor sequences come from a man between 25 and 39 years old in good health and CMV-seronegative.

The chain is built from TRBV4-1 and TRBJ1-6; 8 nucleotides line up with TRBD1. The CDR3 covers 20 residues. Trimming took 1 base from V and 9 from J; bases not matched to a gene: 20. CDR1 MGHRA and CDR2 YSYEKL come from the germline V gene. Here the CDR3 reads CASSQALGMDRDFFSSPLHF. CDR3 nucleotide sequence: TGCGCCAGCAGCCAAGCTCTAGGGATGGACAGGGACTTCTTTAGTTCACCCCTCCACTTT.

V usage is TRBV5-6 and J usage is TRBJ1-2, with unresolved D. The CDR3 is 13 residues long. Between the trimmed V and J ends, which lost 5 bases and 8 bases, there was a span of 16 bases. The germline V gene encodes CDR1 SGHDT and CDR2 YYEEEE. As DNA, the CDR3 is TGTGCCAGCAGTCCCTGGACTCGGAAAGGCTACACCTTC. This codes for CASSPWTRKGYTF.

Points on this clone: The junction departs from the called germline gene at one end, perhaps through a read error. The chain employs TRBV6-1 and TRBJ1-5; 7 bases are a match to TRBD1. CDR1 is MNHNS and CDR2 is SASEGT in the germline V gene. This CDR3 is 13 amino acids long. The CDR3 sequence: CANSVTGNQPQHF. CDR3 nucleotides: TGTGCCAACAGTGTGACAGGGAATCAGCCCCAGCATTTT.

This chain connects TRBV5-6 to TRBJ2-5; D is possibly TRBD2 (5 bases). The J call may not be correct, given that the DNA end is closer to TRBJ2-7. The V gene's germline CDR1 is SGHDT and CDR2 YYEEEE. CDR3 length: 13 residues. The CDR3 reads CASSLYGNYEQYF. Here the CDR3 DNA reads TGTGCCAGCAGCTTGTACGGGAACTACGAGCAGTACTTC.

This chain links TRBV19 with TRBJ2-1; 11 bases fit TRBD2. The J segment lost 6 bases and the V segment lost 4 bases, leaving 5 bases of the junction unmatched. Per germline, CDR1 LNHDA and CDR2 SQIVND (reference sequence). The CDR3 loop spans 15 amino acids. CDR3 in amino acids: CASSTTSGSPNEQFF. The CDR3 DNA is TGTGCCAGTAGTACCACTAGCGGGAGCCCCAATGAGCAGTTCTTC. Full variable domain (outside the CDR3, taken from reference TRBV19 and TRBJ2-1): DGGITQSPKYLFRKEGQNVTLSCEQNLNHDAMYWYRQDPGQGLRLIYYSQIVNDFQKGDIAEGYSVSREKKESFPLTVTSAQKNPTAFYLCASSTTSGSPNEQFFGPGTRLTVL.

The chain is built from TRBV29-1 and TRBJ1-5; D gene ambiguous. Germline loops: CDR1 SQVTM, CDR2 ANQGSEA. Trimming cost V 5 bases and J 0 bases, with 14 bases left between them. CDR3 length equals 15 residues. The CDR3 nucleotides are TGCAGCGTTATCACAGATCTTGCTAGCAATCAGCCCCAGCATTTT. Translating gives CSVITDLASNQPQHF.

The rearrangement joins TRBV9 to TRBJ2-7, with D tentatively TRBD2 (6 bases). The CDR3 has 14 amino acids. The germline V gene encodes CDR1 SGDLS and CDR2 YYNGEE. V shed 4 bases and J shed 5 bases, with 16 bases lying between them. The CDR3 region is CASSPRGYSNEQYF. In DNA, the CDR3 is TGTGCCAGCAGCCCTCGGGGGTATTCTAACGAGCAGTACTTC.

The genes are TRBV15 and TRBJ2-7, with 7 nucleotides matching TRBD1. The CDR3 loop spans 14 amino acids. The J segment lost 11 bases and the V segment lost 4 bases, leaving 14 bases of the junction unmatched. The germline V gene has CDR1 LNHNV and CDR2 YYDKDF (reference sequence). The CDR3 nucleotides read TGTGCCACCAGCACTTTGAGGGGGCGCGGGCAGGAGTACTTC. Residues: CATSTLRGRGQEYF.

The chain is built from TRBV2 and TRBJ1-1; 9 bases are shared with TRBD1. This CDR3 has 14 residues. Germline V gene lookup returns CDR1 SNHLY and CDR2 FYNNEI. V lost 5 bases, J lost 2 bases, and 3 bases stayed unmatched. The CDR3 coding sequence is TGTGCCAGCAGTAGACAGGGGGTAAACACTGAAGCTTTCTTT. Translating gives CASSRQGVNTEAFF.